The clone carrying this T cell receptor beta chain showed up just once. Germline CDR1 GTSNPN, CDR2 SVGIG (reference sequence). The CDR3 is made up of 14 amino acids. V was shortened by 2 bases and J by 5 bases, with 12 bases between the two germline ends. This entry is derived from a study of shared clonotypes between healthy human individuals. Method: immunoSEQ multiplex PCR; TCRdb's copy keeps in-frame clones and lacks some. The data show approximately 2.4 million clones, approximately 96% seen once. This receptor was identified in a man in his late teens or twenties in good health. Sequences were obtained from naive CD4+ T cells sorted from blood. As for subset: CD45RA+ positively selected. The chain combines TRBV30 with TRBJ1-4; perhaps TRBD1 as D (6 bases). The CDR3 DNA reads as TGTGCCTGGAGTCGTGGGACATCAAATGAAAAACTGTTTTTT. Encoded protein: CAWSRGTSNEKLFF. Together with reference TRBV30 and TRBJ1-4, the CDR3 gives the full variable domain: SQTIHQWPATLVQPVGSPLSLECTVEGTSNPNLYWYRQAAGRGLQLLFYSVGIGQISSEVPQNLSASRPQDRQFILSSKKLLLSDSGFYLCAWSRGTSNEKLFFGSGTQLSVL.